This TCR beta chain was sequenced for a study of shared clonotypes between healthy human individuals. Generated by immunoSEQ multiplex PCR, the TCRdb table keeps only in-frame clones and is missing some. The sample consists of around 510,000 clones, about 96% of them appearing once. In its sample, this clone was seen once. V lost 4 bases to trimming and J lost 6 bases, with 13 bases between them. Germline loops: CDR1 LNHDA, CDR2 SQIVND (reference sequence). The length of the CDR3 is 13 residues. V and J are TRBV19 and TRBJ2-7; D unresolved. Specimen: naive CD4+ T cells sorted from blood. Noted subset: CD45RA+ positively selected. The receptor comes from a woman in her twenties or thirties in good health. This CDR3 is CASSTAPGFEQYF. The CDR3 bases are TGTGCCAGTAGTACAGCCCCCGGATTCGAGCAGTACTTC.